A selection of T cell receptor beta chains follows, all from one sample in a study of liver allograft versus peripheral blood T cells. TCRdb independently ran MiXCR on the reads; one entry per CDR3 protein. The table records several thousand distinct CDR3 sequences, about 15% of them present only once. The source is a human patient who had a liver transplant. Part of the T cells may come from the graft donor. Both conserved end residues are part of each CDR3. The D gene is left open where the match is weak. Some rows mark clone size as missing; the rest say once, few, many or name a class of expanded clone.

CDR3nt	CDR3aa	v_gene	j_gene	abundance	d_gene
TGTGCCAGCAGTGAAGGTCAACAGGGATCTGGGTACTTC	CASSEGQQGSGYF	TRBV6-1	TRBJ2-7	medium-sized	-
TGTGCCACATGCCGGGACAGGGACTATGGCTACACCTTC	CATCRDRDYGYTF	TRBV6-5	TRBJ1-2	medium-sized	TRBD1
TGTGCCAGCAGTTACTCCTCGGGGGGGACTGAAGCTTTCTTT	CASSYSSGGTEAFF	TRBV6-5	TRBJ1-1	medium-sized	-
TGCAGTGCTAGAAGCACAGGGGCCATCTCCTACAATGAGCAGTTCTTC	CSARSTGAISYNEQFF	TRBV20-1	TRBJ2-1	-	TRBD1
TGTGCCTGGAGTGGGATGAACACTGAAGCTTTCTTT	CAWSGMNTEAFF	TRBV30	TRBJ1-1	few	-
TGTGCCAGCACCAGGGAGGAATCACCCCTCCACTTT	CASTREESPLHF	TRBV9	TRBJ1-6	medium-sized	-
TGTGCCAGCACCCGCCGACAGGGGCCAGATGGCATGAAAGAGAAACTGTTTTTT	CASTRRQGPDGMKEKLFF	TRBV6-2/TRBV6-3	TRBJ1-4	-	TRBD1
TGTGCCAGCAGCGCCGGGACTAGCGGGACTCTCTACGAGCAGTACTTC	CASSAGTSGTLYEQYF	TRBV9	TRBJ2-7	medium-sized	TRBD2
TGTGCCAGCAGCGTGTCCATTGACGGGCTCAGAGTAACAGATACGCAGTATTTT	CASSVSIDGLRVTDTQYF	TRBV9	TRBJ2-3	-	-
TGCAGTGCTAGTAAATCAGGCTACTACGTGGCCTATGGCTACACCTTC	CSASKSGYYVAYGYTF	TRBV20-1	TRBJ1-2	-	-
TGTGCCAGCATCTTAATGACCCCAAGCCCTCAAAAACTGTTTTTT	CASILMTPSPQKLFF	TRBV25-1	TRBJ1-4	many	-
TGTGCCAGCAGCTTGAGGATAGGGCCGGGCACAGATACGCAGTATTTT	CASSLRIGPGTDTQYF	TRBV5-4	TRBJ2-3	-	-
TGTGCCAGCAGCCAATGGGCAGAAGTTAATTCACCCCTCCACTTT	CASSQWAEVNSPLHF	TRBV3-1	TRBJ1-6	-	-
TGCAGCGTTGAAGTCTCCGGGACGGAGCGGTTTGGCTACACCTTC	CSVEVSGTERFGYTF	TRBV29-1	TRBJ1-2	medium-sized	-
TGTGCCAGCAGTTACTCGGTCAGGCACGGTGGCTACACCTTC	CASSYSVRHGGYTF	TRBV6-2/TRBV6-3	TRBJ1-2	medium-sized	-
TGTGCCAGCAGTTTGGCGAGTCTTCAGCCCCAGCATTTT	CASSLASLQPQHF	TRBV12-3/TRBV12-4	TRBJ1-5	once	-
TGTGCCAGCGGGGGGACAGGGATTAATGAAAAACTGTTTTTT	CASGGTGINEKLFF	TRBV3-1	TRBJ1-4	-	TRBD1
TGCAGTGTTGGGAGAGGGACTGATGAAAAACTGTTTTTT	CSVGRGTDEKLFF	TRBV20-1	TRBJ1-4	-	-
TGTGCCACCAGCAGAGGGGGGGCAGGTGGGGCCAACGTCCTGACTTTC	CATSRGGAGGANVLTF	TRBV15	TRBJ2-6	medium-sized	-
TGTGCCACCAGTCGGGGAGGTGAGCCCCAGCATTTT	CATSRGGEPQHF	TRBV24-1	TRBJ1-5	medium-sized	-
TGTGCCAGCAGTTTATGGGGGGACAGGAATAACTATGGCTACACCTTC	CASSLWGDRNNYGYTF	TRBV12-3/TRBV12-4	TRBJ1-2	many	TRBD1
TGTGCCAGCAGCTCATGGGAGACCCAGTACTTC	CASSSWETQYF	TRBV12-3/TRBV12-4	TRBJ2-5	once	-
TGTGCCAGCATAGCACACCCCGGGAACACCATATATTTT	CASIAHPGNTIYF	TRBV28	TRBJ1-3	many	-
TGTGCCAGCAGCTATGGTTGGGCCTACGAGCAGTACTTC	CASSYGWAYEQYF	TRBV6-2/TRBV6-3	TRBJ2-7	many	-
TGTGCCAGCTCCCCTCAGTCAGGGGCTGGCCAGCCCCAGCATTTT	CASSPQSGAGQPQHF	TRBV28	TRBJ1-5	medium-sized	-
TGCAGTGCTAGGGGGCAGGGGATCGATACGCAGTATTTT	CSARGQGIDTQYF	TRBV20-1	TRBJ2-3	many	-
TGTGCCAGCAGTTTTGACCTTACCACCGAGCAGTACTTC	CASSFDLTTEQYF	TRBV12-3/TRBV12-4	TRBJ2-7	-	-
TGCAGTGCTAGAGGAGACAGGGGCACCTACGAGCAGTACTTC	CSARGDRGTYEQYF	TRBV20-1	TRBJ2-7	many	TRBD1
TGTGCCAGCCGACAGGGTGTAAAAGGGGGCTATGGCTACACCTTC	CASRQGVKGGYGYTF	TRBV6-1	TRBJ1-2	few	TRBD1
TGTGCCAGCAGCGTTGGGGGAGGCTCCTACAATGAGCAGTTCTTC	CASSVGGGSYNEQFF	TRBV9	TRBJ2-1	-	-
TGCAGTGCCCGGGCGGAGGATCGGCAGCCCCAGCATTTT	CSARAEDRQPQHF	TRBV20-1	TRBJ1-5	few	-
TGTGCCAGCACCGAACACGCCTATGCACGCCAGGAGACCCAGTACTTC	CASTEHAYARQETQYF	TRBV7-2	TRBJ2-5	medium-sized	-
TGCAGCCCGGAGGCCACTAGGGGTGAAGCTTTCTTT	CSPEATRGEAFF	TRBV29-1	TRBJ1-1	many	-
TGCAGTGCTAGAGATATGCGAGGGGGGAATCAGCCCCAGCATTTT	CSARDMRGGNQPQHF	TRBV20-1	TRBJ1-5	few	-
TGCAGTGCTAGAGAATCGGGGGCGGCGGAGTTCGTACCCCTCCACTTT	CSARESGAAEFVPLHF	TRBV20-1	TRBJ1-6	-	-
TGTGCCAGCAGCTTAGACGGGAGGAGCCACAATGAGCAGTTCTTC	CASSLDGRSHNEQFF	TRBV7-3	TRBJ2-1	many	TRBD2
TGTGCCAGCGTTAGCGCGAACTCCTACGAGCAGTACTTC	CASVSANSYEQYF	TRBV12-3/TRBV12-4	TRBJ2-7	-	-
TGTGCCAGCAAGTCCTCCGCTGGTAACTATGGCTACACCTTC	CASKSSAGNYGYTF	TRBV7-2	TRBJ1-2	few	-
TGTGCCAGCGGTTACGGGACAGGGAACTATGGCTACACCTTC	CASGYGTGNYGYTF	TRBV3-1	TRBJ1-2	-	TRBD1
TGCAGTGCTAGACCGGGACAGGGGGCCGGTGGCTACACCTTC	CSARPGQGAGGYTF	TRBV20-1	TRBJ1-2	few	TRBD1
TGTGCCAGCAGCTTGAAATACAGGGGGCTTGCCGGGGAGCTGTTTTTT	CASSLKYRGLAGELFF	TRBV5-6	TRBJ2-2	-	TRBD1
TGCAGTGCTAGCCGTACAGGGGATGAGCAGTTCTTC	CSASRTGDEQFF	TRBV20-1	TRBJ2-1	-	TRBD1
TGTGCCAGCACGGACAGGGTCTCCTACAATGAGCAGTTCTTC	CASTDRVSYNEQFF	TRBV7-2	TRBJ2-1	medium-sized	TRBD1
TGTGCTAGTGGGGGGACGGGCGGGGCAGGGTGGAACATTCAGTACTTC	CASGGTGGAGWNIQYF	TRBV12-5	TRBJ2-4	many	-
TGTGCCAGCCAGAGAGGGAGCTCCTATAATTCACCCCTCCACTTT	CASQRGSSYNSPLHF	TRBV19	TRBJ1-6	medium-sized	-
TGTGCCACCAGCCACAGACAGAGCACCGGGGAGCTGTTTTTT	CATSHRQSTGELFF	TRBV15	TRBJ2-2	few	-
TGTGCCAGCAGTTTATCAGCCCCGACAGGGGGCAATCAGCCCCAGCATTTT	CASSLSAPTGGNQPQHF	TRBV27	TRBJ1-5	many	TRBD1
TGCAGTGCGGACCCCCTCCTGACAGCATATCAGCCCCAGCATTTT	CSADPLLTAYQPQHF	TRBV20-1	TRBJ1-5	many	-
TGTGCCAGCAGTTTAGCGGGGGCGCGAAACGAGCAGTACTTC	CASSLAGARNEQYF	TRBV28	TRBJ2-7	medium-sized	-
TGCAGTGCTAGAGAGGGAAGGAATTCACCCCTCCACTTT	CSAREGRNSPLHF	TRBV20-1	TRBJ1-6	-	-
TGTGCCAGCAGCCCGAGTTGGGCCGATGAAGAGACCCAGTACTTC	CASSPSWADEETQYF	TRBV7-2	TRBJ2-5	few	-
TGTGCCAGCAGTCCAACCGGGACAGCAAATAATTCACCCCTCCACTTT	CASSPTGTANNSPLHF	TRBV6-6	TRBJ1-6	medium-sized	TRBD1
TGTGCCAGCTCACCACCGGGTCAGGCGACAGCCTACGAGCAGTACTTC	CASSPPGQATAYEQYF	TRBV18	TRBJ2-7	medium-sized	-
TGTGCCAGCAGCCAAGCTTGGGGGCTCGGCTATGGCTACACCTTC	CASSQAWGLGYGYTF	TRBV3-1	TRBJ1-2	-	-
TGTGCCAGCTCACCACGTAAACTAGCGGGATATAACACAGATACGCAGTATTTT	CASSPRKLAGYNTDTQYF	TRBV18	TRBJ2-3	many	TRBD2
TGTGCCAGCAGCCAAATGGGGGGGGAGCAGTTCTTC	CASSQMGGEQFF	TRBV3-1	TRBJ2-1	few	TRBD2
TGCAGTGCGCAGGCTAGCGGTTCCTCCTACGAGCAGTACTTC	CSAQASGSSYEQYF	TRBV20-1	TRBJ2-7	few	TRBD2
TGTGCCAGCAGCCGGCAGGGGACCTTTGGGGCCAACGTCCTGACTTTC	CASSRQGTFGANVLTF	TRBV7-2	TRBJ2-6	medium-sized	-